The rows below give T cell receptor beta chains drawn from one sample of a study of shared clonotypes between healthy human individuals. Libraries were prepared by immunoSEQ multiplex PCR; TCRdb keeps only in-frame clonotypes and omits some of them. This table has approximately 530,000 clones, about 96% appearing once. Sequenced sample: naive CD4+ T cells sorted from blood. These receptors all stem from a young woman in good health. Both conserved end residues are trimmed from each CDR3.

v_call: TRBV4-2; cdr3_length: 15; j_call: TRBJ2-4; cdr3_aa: ASSREWTGGVKNIQY
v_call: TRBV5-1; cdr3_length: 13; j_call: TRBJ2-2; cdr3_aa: ASSLVGRKTGELF
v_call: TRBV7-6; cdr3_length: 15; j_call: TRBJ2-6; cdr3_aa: ASSPRLAGTGANVLT
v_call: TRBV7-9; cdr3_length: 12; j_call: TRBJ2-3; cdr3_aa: ANTLAGEVDTQY
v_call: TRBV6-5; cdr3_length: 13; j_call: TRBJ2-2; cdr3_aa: ASSLSGKSTGELF
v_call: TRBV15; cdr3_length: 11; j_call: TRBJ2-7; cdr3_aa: ATRGAGSYEQY
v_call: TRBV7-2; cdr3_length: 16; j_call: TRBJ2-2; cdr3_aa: ASSLLGTSGSKTGELF
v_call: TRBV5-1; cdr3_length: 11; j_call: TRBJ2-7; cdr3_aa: ASSSAKTYEQY
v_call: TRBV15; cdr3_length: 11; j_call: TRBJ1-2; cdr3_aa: ATSTHRAPGYT
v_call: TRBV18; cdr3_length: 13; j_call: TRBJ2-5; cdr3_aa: ASSPKDWGQETQY
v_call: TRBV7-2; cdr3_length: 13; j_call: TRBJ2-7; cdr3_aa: ASSSRDWGSHEQY
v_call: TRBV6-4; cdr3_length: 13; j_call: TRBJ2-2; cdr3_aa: ASSERQGLRGELF
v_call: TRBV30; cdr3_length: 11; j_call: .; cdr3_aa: ACGDASSYEQY
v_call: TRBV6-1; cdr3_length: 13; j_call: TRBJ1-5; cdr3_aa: ASSLTGDSDQPQH
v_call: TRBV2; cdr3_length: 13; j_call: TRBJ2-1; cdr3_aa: ASSPTSGSYNEQF
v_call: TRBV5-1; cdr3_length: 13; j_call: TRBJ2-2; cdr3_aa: ASSSGHTNTGELF
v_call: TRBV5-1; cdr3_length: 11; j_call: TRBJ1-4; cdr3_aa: ASSSDRNEKLF
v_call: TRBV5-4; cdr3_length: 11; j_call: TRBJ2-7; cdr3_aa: ASSNRVVHEQY
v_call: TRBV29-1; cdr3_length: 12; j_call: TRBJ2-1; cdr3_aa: SAHRQGGENEQF
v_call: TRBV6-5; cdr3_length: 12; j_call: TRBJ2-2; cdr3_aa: ASSLGGNTGELF
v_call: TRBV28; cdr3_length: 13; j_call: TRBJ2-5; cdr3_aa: ASSLIAGLQETQY
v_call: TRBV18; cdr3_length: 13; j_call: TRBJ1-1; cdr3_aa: ASSPLSEMNTEAF
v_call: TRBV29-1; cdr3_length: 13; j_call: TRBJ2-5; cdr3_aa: SVEGRLARQETQY
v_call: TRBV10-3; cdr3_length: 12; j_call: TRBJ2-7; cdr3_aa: AISEIRGRYEQY
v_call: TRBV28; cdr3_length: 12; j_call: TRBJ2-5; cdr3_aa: ASTSGQTQETQY
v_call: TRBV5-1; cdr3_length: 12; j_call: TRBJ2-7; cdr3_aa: ASSLSTGPYEQY
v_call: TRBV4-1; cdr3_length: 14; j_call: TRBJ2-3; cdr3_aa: ASSQTGLAGRDTQY
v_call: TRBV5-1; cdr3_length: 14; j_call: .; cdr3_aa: ASSLEGGRASYEQY
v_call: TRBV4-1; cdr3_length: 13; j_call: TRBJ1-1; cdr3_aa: ASSLGQEGYTEAF
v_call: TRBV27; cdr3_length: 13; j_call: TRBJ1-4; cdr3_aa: ASSPRRGGQEKLF
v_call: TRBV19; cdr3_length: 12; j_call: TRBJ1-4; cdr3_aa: ASSIWGKDEKLF
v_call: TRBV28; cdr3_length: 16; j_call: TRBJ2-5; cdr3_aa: ASSLSPGLAAAGETQY
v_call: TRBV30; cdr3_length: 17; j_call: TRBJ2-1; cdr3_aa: AWSRGGLAGTSSYNEQF
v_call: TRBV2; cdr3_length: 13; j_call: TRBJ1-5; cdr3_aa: ASSLDTLSNQPQH
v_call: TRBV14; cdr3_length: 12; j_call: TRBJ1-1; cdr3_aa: ASSQERLGTEAF
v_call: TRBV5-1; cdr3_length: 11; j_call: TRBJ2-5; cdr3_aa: ASSFGQKETQY
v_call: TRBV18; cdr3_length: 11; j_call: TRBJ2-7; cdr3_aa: ASSPVMTYEQY
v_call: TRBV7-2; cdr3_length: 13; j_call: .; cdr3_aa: ASSPGGERTYEQY
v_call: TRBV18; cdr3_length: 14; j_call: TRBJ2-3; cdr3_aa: ASSPLSGRATDTQY
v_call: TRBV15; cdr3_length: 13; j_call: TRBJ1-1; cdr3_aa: ATSRDRTAFTEAF
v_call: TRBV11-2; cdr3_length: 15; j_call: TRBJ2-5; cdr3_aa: ASSQGQGKKFWETQY